The 6 T cell receptor beta chains in this list originate from one sample, sequenced in a study of blood T cell repertoires in COVID-19. Sequenced by immunoSEQ multiplex PCR; TCRdb stores in-frame clones only, minus some. The sample consists of fewer than 250,000 clones, more than 70% of them appearing once. Sequences were obtained from peripheral blood. The source of these receptors is a woman aged 55-75 years with acute or convalescent COVID-19.

This sequence joins TRBV28 and TRBJ1-5, with 9 bases aligning to TRBD1. V trimming: 5 bases; J trimming: 6 bases; junction bases outside the gene matches: 5. The germline CDR1 and CDR2 sequences are MDHEN and SYDVKM. The CDR3 spans 14 residues. CDR3 sequence (DNA): TGTGCCAGCAGTCTAGGGACAGGGAGTCAGCCCCAGCATTTT. Translating gives CASSLGTGSQPQHF.

The chain employs TRBV2 and TRBJ2-1; TRBD2 matches 9 bases. Germline lookup yields CDR1 SNHLY and CDR2 FYNNEI. This CDR3 has 16 amino acids. The V segment lost 5 bases and the J segment 4 bases; nucleotides outside the gene matches: 9. DNA of the CDR3: TGTGCCAGCAGTTCCTCTGTAGCGGGGGTTTACAATGAGCAGTTCTTC. Its protein is CASSSSVAGVYNEQFF.

V is TRBV18 and J is TRBJ1-2; D ambiguous. The CDR3 sequence is 13 residues long. Per the germline V gene, CDR1 is KGHSH and CDR2 is LQKENI. V gave up 1 base and J gave up 7 bases, with 10 bases separating them. As DNA, the CDR3 is TGTGCCAGCTCACCACGGCCGGAGAGTGGCTACACCTTC. It translates to CASSPRPESGYTF.

This clone came up once. The chain carries TRBV5-8 and TRBJ1-4; perhaps TRBD1 as D (5 bases). V lost 4 bases to trimming and J lost 7 bases, with 14 bases between them. This CDR3 has 14 amino acids. Germline lookup yields CDR1 SGHTS and CDR2 YDEGEE. CDR3 protein: CASSRMGGGEKLFF. The CDR3 DNA reads TGTGCCAGCAGCAGAATGGGGGGGGGTGAAAAACTGTTTTTT.

V usage is TRBV11-2 and J usage is TRBJ2-7; TRBD1 might be the D (6 bases). V dropped 4 bases and J dropped 9 bases, with 19 bases sitting between them. CDR3 length: 14 amino acids. Germline CDR1 is SGHAT and CDR2 is FQNNGV. In DNA, the CDR3 is TGTGCCAGCAGCTCCATACAGGGTACGTCCGGGCAGTACTTC. Its translation: CASSSIQGTSGQYF.

The DNA for the CDR3 is TGCGCCAGCAGCCAAGACCTAGCGGGAGGGCGCGAGCAGTACTTC. This codes for CASSQDLAGGREQYF. The genes are TRBV4-3 and TRBJ2-7; 12 nucleotides match TRBD2. The CDR3 has 15 residues. The trim removed 0 bases at V and 6 bases at J, leaving 3 bases unmatched. Germline loops: CDR1 LGHNA, CDR2 YSLEER.